This T cell receptor beta chain originates from a study of cytomegalovirus exposure and HLA in healthy donors. Across the study: The 120 or so validation repertoires were reported in a later analysis to have been generated on the same platform as the roughly 630 first-cohort repertoires.

By share of the sample, this clone is medium-sized (0.01 to 0.1%). Repertoires were generated with immunoSEQ multiplex PCR, while TCRdb's copy carries only in-frame clones and drops some. This repertoire shows tens of thousands of clones, roughly 90% found once; its top ten account for 0.95% to 1.5%. The CDR3 has 13 amino acids. V shed 11 bases and J shed 0 bases, with 10 bases lying between them. Per germline, CDR1 LNHDA and CDR2 SQIVND (reference sequence). This chain joins TRBV19 and TRBJ2-2; D not certain. The TCR was taken from a woman aged 18-29 years in good health and CMV-seronegative. Sequenced sample: PBMCs. The CDR3 region has the DNA TGTGCCGCGGCCAGCCCGAACACCGGGGAGCTGTTTTTT. The encoded protein is CAAASPNTGELFF.